The 4 T cell receptor beta chains given below trace back to one sample, sequenced in a study of blood T cell repertoires in COVID-19. TCRdb keeps only in-frame clones here, not all; method: immunoSEQ multiplex PCR. The top ten clones hold about 2% of a sample with about 480,000 clones, around nine tenths of them seen once. The sequencing input was PBMCs or T cells enriched from blood (not recorded which). Receptor source: a woman aged 40 to 50 who had recovered from COVID-19.

The chain employs TRBV6-4 and TRBJ2-3; D not resolved. V lost 6 bases and J 9 bases, leaving 16 bases between the germline ends. The CDR3 is made up of 13 amino acids. Germline values: CDR1 MRHNA, CDR2 SNTAGT. Written as DNA, the CDR3 is TGTGCCAGCAGAAGCCCAGAGGATAGGACGCAGTATTTT. Its protein is CASRSPEDRTQYF.

This rearrangement joins TRBV6-5 to TRBJ2-7; TRBD2 matches 12 bases. J was trimmed by 0 bases and V by 6 bases; bases with no gene match: 3. Germline V gene lookup returns CDR1 MNHEY and CDR2 SVGAGI. CDR3 length equals 15 residues. In nucleotides, the CDR3 is TGTGCCAGCAGAGGACTAGCGGGGAACTCCTACGAGCAGTACTTC. Its translation is CASRGLAGNSYEQYF.

The chain carries TRBV18 and TRBJ1-2; D may be TRBD1 (6 bases). This CDR3 comprises 13 residues. Trimming cost V 6 bases and J 2 bases, with 10 bases left between them. The germline gives CDR1 KGHSH, CDR2 LQKENI. The CDR3 loop reads CASSEGGNYGYTF. As DNA, the CDR3 is TGTGCCAGCTCCGAGGGGGGGAACTATGGCTACACCTTC.

The J gene is TRBJ2-1, the V gene TRBV4-1, with 7 nucleotides matching TRBD2. Germline CDR1 reads MGHRA; CDR2 reads YSYEKL. With 2 bases clipped from V and 8 bases from J, the junction kept 15 bases outside the gene matches. This CDR3 is built from 17 residues. This CDR3 is CASSQLRGLPRAHEQFF. CDR3 coding DNA: TGCGCCAGCAGCCAACTAAGGGGACTACCACGGGCACATGAGCAGTTCTTC.